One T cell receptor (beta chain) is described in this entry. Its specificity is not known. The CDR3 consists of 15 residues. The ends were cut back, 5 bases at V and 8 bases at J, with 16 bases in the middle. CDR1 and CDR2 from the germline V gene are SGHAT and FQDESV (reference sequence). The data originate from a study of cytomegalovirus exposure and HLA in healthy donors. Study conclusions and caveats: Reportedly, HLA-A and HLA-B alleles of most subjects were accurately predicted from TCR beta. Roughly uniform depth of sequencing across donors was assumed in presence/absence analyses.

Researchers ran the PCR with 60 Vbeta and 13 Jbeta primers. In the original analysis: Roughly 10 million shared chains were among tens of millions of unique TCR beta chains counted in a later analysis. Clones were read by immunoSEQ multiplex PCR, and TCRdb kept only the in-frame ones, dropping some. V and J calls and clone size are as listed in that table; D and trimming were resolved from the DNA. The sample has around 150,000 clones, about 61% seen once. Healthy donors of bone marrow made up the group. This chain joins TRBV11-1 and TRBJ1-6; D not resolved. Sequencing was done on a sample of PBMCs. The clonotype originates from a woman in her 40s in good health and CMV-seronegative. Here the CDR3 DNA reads TGTGCCAGCAGCCCCTCCGTCCGGGGTGATTCACCCCTCCACTTT. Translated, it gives CASSPSVRGDSPLHF.